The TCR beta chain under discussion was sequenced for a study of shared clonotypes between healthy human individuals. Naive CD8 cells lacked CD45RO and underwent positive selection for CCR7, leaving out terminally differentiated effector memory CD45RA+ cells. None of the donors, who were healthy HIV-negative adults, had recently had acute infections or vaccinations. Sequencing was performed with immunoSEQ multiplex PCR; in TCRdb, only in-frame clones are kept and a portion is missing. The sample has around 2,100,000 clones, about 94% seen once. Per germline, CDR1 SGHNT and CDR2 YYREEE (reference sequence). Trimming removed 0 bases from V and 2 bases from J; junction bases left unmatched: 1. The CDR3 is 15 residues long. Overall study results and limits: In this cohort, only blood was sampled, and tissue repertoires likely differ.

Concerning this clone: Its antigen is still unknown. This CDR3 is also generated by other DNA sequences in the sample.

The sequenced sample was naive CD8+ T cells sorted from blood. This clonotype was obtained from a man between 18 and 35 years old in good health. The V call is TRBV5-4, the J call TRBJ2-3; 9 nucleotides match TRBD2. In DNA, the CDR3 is TGTGCCAGCAGCTTGGGACTAGCGGACACAGATACGCAGTATTTT. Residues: CASSLGLADTDTQYF. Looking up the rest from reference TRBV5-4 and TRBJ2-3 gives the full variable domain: ETGVTQSPTHLIKTRGQQVTLRCSSQSGHNTVSWYQQALGQGPQFIFQYYREEENGRGNFPPRFSGLQFPNYSSELNVNALELDDSALYLCASSLGLADTDTQYFGPGTRLTVL.